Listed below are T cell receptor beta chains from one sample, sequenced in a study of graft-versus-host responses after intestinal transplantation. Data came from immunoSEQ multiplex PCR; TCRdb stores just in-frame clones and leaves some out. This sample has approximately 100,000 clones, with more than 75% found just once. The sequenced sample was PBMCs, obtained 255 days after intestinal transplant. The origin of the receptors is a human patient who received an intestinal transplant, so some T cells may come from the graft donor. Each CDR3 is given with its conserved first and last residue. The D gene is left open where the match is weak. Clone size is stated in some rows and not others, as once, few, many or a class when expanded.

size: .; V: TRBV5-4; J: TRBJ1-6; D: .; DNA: TGTGCCAGCAGCTTCCTTCCCGGGACAAATTATAATTCACCCCTCCACTTT; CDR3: CASSFLPGTNYNSPLHF
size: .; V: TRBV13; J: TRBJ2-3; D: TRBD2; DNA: TGTGCCAGCAGCGCCCCGGGACTAGCGGGGGGAAGCACAGATACGCAGTATTTT; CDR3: CASSAPGLAGGSTDTQYF
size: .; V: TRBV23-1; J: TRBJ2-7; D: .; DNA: TGCGCCAGCATTCAATCGGCAGGCCTGCCACACTCCTACGAGCAGTACTTC; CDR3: CASIQSAGLPHSYEQYF
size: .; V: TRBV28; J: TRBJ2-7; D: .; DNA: TGTGCCAGCAGTTTATCTCGGGCCCACGAGCAGTACTTC; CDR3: CASSLSRAHEQYF
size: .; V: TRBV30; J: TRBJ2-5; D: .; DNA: TGTGCCTGGAGTGCGGGGGCCTCGGCCTTAGGGGAGACCCAGTACTTC; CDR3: CAWSAGASALGETQYF
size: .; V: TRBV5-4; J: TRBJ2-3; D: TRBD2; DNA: TGTGCCAGCAGCTTAACACCGGGACTAGCGGGGGGCACAGATACGCAGTATTTT; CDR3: CASSLTPGLAGGTDTQYF
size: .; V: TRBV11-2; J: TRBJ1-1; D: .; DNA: TGTGCCAGCAGCTTAGGGGGGAGGACTGAAGCTTTCTTT; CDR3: CASSLGGRTEAFF
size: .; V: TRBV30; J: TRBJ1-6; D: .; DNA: TGTGCCTGGGGACAGCTCAATAATTCACCCCTCCACTTT; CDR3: CAWGQLNNSPLHF
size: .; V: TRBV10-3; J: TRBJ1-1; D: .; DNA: TGTGCCATCAGTGAACTGGTTGACAGACCGAACACTGAAGCTTTCTTT; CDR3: CAISELVDRPNTEAFF
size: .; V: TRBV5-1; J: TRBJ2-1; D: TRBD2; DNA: TGCGCCAGCAGCAGCACCCTCGGGGGGGCCAACAATGAGCAGTTCTTC; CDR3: CASSSTLGGANNEQFF
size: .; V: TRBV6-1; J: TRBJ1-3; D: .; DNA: TGTGCCAGCAGTGATCGACCCGGCGGGACCATATATTTT; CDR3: CASSDRPGGTIYF
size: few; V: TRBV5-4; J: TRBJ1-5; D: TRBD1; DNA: TGTGCCAGCAGCCCAGGGGGCGTCAATCAGCCCCAGCATTTT; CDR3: CASSPGGVNQPQHF
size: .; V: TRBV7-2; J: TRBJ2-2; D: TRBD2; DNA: TGTGCCAGCACCCCCCTAGCGGGGATCAACACCGGGGAGCTGTTTTTT; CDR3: CASTPLAGINTGELFF
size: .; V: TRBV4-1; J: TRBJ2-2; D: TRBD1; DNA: TGCGCCAGCAGCCAGGTGGACACAGGGGTCCAATCAATGTTTTTT; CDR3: CASSQVDTGVQSMFF
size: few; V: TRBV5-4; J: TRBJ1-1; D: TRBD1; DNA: TGTGCCAGCTGCAACAGGGGGAACACTGAAGCTTTCTTT; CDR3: CASCNRGNTEAFF
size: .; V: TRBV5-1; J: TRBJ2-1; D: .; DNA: TGCGCCAGTCGGGCCGGGGAGGCCTACAATGAGCAGTTCTTC; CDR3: CASRAGEAYNEQFF
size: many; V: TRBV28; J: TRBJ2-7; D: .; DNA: TGTGCCAGCAGTTTATGCATCAGGGGTGCGACTTGCGAGCAGTACTTC; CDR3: CASSLCIRGATCEQYF
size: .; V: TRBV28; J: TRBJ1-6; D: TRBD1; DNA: TGTGCCAGCAGTTACGGGGACAGGGATTCACCCCTCCACTTT; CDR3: CASSYGDRDSPLHF
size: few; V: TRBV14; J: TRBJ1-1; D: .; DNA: TGTGCCAGCAGCCATGGGGGAGGGGCTGAAGCTTTCTTT; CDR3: CASSHGGGAEAFF
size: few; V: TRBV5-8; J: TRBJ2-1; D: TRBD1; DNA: TGTGCCAGCAGCCACGGGACAGGGCCCTACAATGAGCAGTTCTTC; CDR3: CASSHGTGPYNEQFF
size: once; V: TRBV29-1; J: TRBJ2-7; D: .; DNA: TGCAGCGTTGGGCTCCTCTACGAGCAGTACTTC; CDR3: CSVGLLYEQYF
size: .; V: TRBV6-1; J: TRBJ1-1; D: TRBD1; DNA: TGTGCCAGCAGTCAAGCCGTCCTACAGGGGGCTGAAGCTTTCTTT; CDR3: CASSQAVLQGAEAFF